What follows are 2 T cell receptor beta chains derived from one specimen sequenced in a study of CD8 T cells in ankylosing spondylitis. TCRdb called the 5' RACE reads again in MiXCR, with one record for every CDR3 protein. This table has 150,000 to 200,000 distinct CDR3 sequences, roughly 20% appearing once. The specimen was blood, either unsorted or a sorted T cell fraction (not recorded which). Source of these receptors: a male donor under 35 with ankylosing spondylitis or in good health (not recorded which).

Ten or more counts support this clonotype. The gene calls are TRBV12-3 or TRBV12-4 and TRBJ2-3, with 7 bases matching TRBD1. The V gene end was trimmed by 5 bases and the J gene end by 2 bases; junction bases not matched to a gene: 7. CDR3 length: 15 amino acids. CDR3 DNA sequence: TGTGCCAGCAGTCCCGAGGGACAGTTCACAGATACGCAGTATTTT. Its translation is CASSPEGQFTDTQYF.

At least ten counts were recorded for this clonotype. The rearrangement links TRBV12-3 or TRBV12-4 to TRBJ2-2; unclear D gene. V was pared by 5 bases and J by 6 bases, with 10 bases between. CDR3 size: 13 residues. CDR3 residues: CASSPRGSGELFF. DNA for the CDR3: TGTGCCAGCAGTCCCCGCGGCTCCGGGGAGCTGTTTTTT.